The subject of this entry is one T cell receptor beta chain. These data are taken from a study of blood T cell repertoires in COVID-19. Turning to the study itself: From the United States, Italy and Spain came samples of acute and convalescent COVID-19.

Those enrolled in Seattle joined during active infection and were followed longitudinally afterward. The CDR3 contains 15 residues. Germline CDR1 is SGHNT and CDR2 is YENEEA. J lost 7 bases, V lost 3 bases, and 2 bases had no gene match. The repertoire was sequenced with immunoSEQ multiplex PCR; TCRdb's copy has only in-frame clones and lacks some. This sample has approximately 300,000 clones, with over 75% found just once. The TCR was taken from a woman aged 30 to 39 with COVID-19, enrolled during active disease. Source material: peripheral blood. J is TRBJ2-1 and V is TRBV11-3, with 14 bases aligning to TRBD2. The CDR3 loop is CASSLGLAGENEQFF. CDR3 DNA sequence: TGTGCCAGCAGCTTGGGACTAGCGGGAGAAAATGAGCAGTTCTTC.